These 32 T cell receptor beta chains came from one sample sequenced in a study of long-term antiretroviral therapy in people with HIV. The libraries were made with immunoSEQ v3.0 at survey level. The protocol was immunoSEQ multiplex PCR, while the TCRdb copy is restricted to in-frame clones and leaves out a portion. Among 15,000 to 20,000 clones, around 77% were seen once, and the ten largest hold approximately 6.9%. The source was unsorted PBMCs, collected 2.2 years after starting antiretroviral therapy. These receptors were obtained from a man aged 45-60 years with HIV.

The CDR3: CAISGVSGSWPIEQFF. In DNA, the CDR3 is TGTGCCATCAGTGGCGTTTCGGGGTCGTGGCCAATTGAGCAGTTCTTC. The rearrangement links TRBV10-3 to TRBJ2-1, with D maybe TRBD2 (5 bases). The CDR3 covers 16 residues. Per germline, CDR1 ENHRY and CDR2 SYGVKD. Trimming left V 4 bases short and J 9 bases short, with 22 bases between.

The chain recombines TRBV29-1 with TRBJ2-6, with 9 bases aligning to TRBD1. J was trimmed by 0 bases and V by 6 bases; bases with no gene match: 6. This CDR3 has 16 amino acids. Germline V gene sequence: CDR1 SQVTM, CDR2 ANQGSEA. CDR3 DNA: TGCAGCGTAGGGACAGGGCGGAGCTCTGGGGCCAACGTCCTGACTTTC. Translated: CSVGTGRSSGANVLTF.

V usage is TRBV14 and J usage is TRBJ2-1, with a tentative D call TRBD2 (5 bases). The CDR3 spans 15 residues. Germline assignment: CDR1 SGHDN and CDR2 FVKESK. Trimming took 4 bases from V and 0 from J, leaving 10 bases between them. The CDR3: CASSLSASSYNEQFF. The CDR3, as DNA: TGTGCCAGCAGCCTTAGCGCTAGCTCCTACAATGAGCAGTTCTTC.

This chain connects TRBV7-2 to TRBJ2-7; D remains unclear. The CDR3 runs 15 residues. Germline-derived CDR1 and CDR2 are SGHTA and FQGNSA. Between the trimmed V and J ends, which lost 1 base and 5 bases, there was a span of 15 bases. The CDR3 DNA sequence: TGTGCCAGCAGCTTAGATTTTGCCAGCACGAACGAGCAGTACTTC. Translating gives CASSLDFASTNEQYF.

This clone was observed once. The chain uses TRBV5-8 and TRBJ1-4, with D unclear. Deletions cut 4 bases from V and 3 bases from J, with 13 bases between. Germline V CDR1 and CDR2: SGHTS, YDEGEE. The CDR3 is 15 residues long. CDR3 loop: CASSPMGQPNEKLFF. The CDR3 bases are TGTGCCAGCAGCCCGATGGGCCAACCTAATGAAAAACTGTTTTTT.

The chain is built from TRBV28 and TRBJ1-2; tentatively, D is TRBD1 (5 bases). Germline CDR1 reads MDHEN; CDR2 reads SYDVKM. CDR3 size: 15 residues. Trimming removed 7 bases at V and 4 bases at J, with 19 bases between. Here the CDR3 DNA reads TGTGCCAGCACCGTAAAGGGACCCCGGGGCTATGGCTACACCTTC. Translation gives CASTVKGPRGYGYTF.

This rearrangement joins TRBV28 to TRBJ1-5, with D hard to call. V lost 7 bases, J lost 5 bases, and 18 bases lay in between. This CDR3 is 15 amino acids long. The germline V gene encodes CDR1 MDHEN and CDR2 SYDVKM. CDR3 nucleotide sequence: TGTGCCAGCACCTTTGGACTGGCCGGGCATCAGCCCCAGCATTTT. Protein sequence: CASTFGLAGHQPQHF.

In this sample, this clone turned up once. The V gene is TRBV28, the J gene TRBJ2-5; a possible D gene is TRBD2 (7 bases). Trimming shortened V by 3 bases and J by 2 bases, and 16 bases separated the two germline ends. Germline CDR1 and CDR2: MDHEN and SYDVKM. The CDR3 covers 16 residues. The CDR3 DNA sequence: TGTGCCAGCAGTTTTGAGATAGGGGGGGCTCAAGAGACCCAGTACTTC. Amino acid sequence: CASSFEIGGAQETQYF.

The V and J genes are TRBV9 and TRBJ2-3; TRBD1 is a possible D gene (6 bases). Between the trimmed V and J ends, which lost 4 bases and 1 base, there was a span of 13 bases. This CDR3 is 15 amino acids long. CDR1 and CDR2 (germline): SGDLS, YYNGEE. CDR3 sequence: CASSPEGVGTDTQYF. The CDR3 DNA follows: TGTGCCAGCAGCCCCGAGGGGGTGGGCACAGATACGCAGTATTTT.

The V and J genes are TRBV4-3 and TRBJ2-5; the D is unclear. The CDR3 has 13 amino acids. Germline CDR1 LGHNA, CDR2 YSLEER. Trimming cost V 4 bases and J 5 bases, with 11 bases left between them. CDR3: CASSPRSGETQYF. CDR3 bases: TGCGCCAGCAGCCCCAGGTCTGGGGAGACCCAGTACTTC.

The chain links TRBV10-3 to TRBJ2-1; 11 bases align to TRBD2. This CDR3 contains 14 residues. Losses at the gene ends were 9 bases for V and 4 bases for J; bases not matched to a gene: 5. Germline assignment: CDR1 ENHRY and CDR2 SYGVKD. CDR3 loop: CAIAGTSGYNEQFF. In nucleotides, the CDR3 is TGTGCCATTGCCGGGACTAGCGGTTACAATGAGCAGTTCTTC.

V gene TRBV28 combines with J gene TRBJ1-2, with D perhaps TRBD1 (6 bases). CDR1 and CDR2 (germline): MDHEN, SYDVKM. There are 15 residues in the CDR3. Trimming took off 3 bases at V and 2 bases at J, with 13 bases between the two ends. CDR3 region: CASSLIDRTNYGYTF. The CDR3 region has the DNA TGTGCCAGCAGTTTGATAGACAGGACCAACTATGGCTACACCTTC.

The V gene is TRBV9, the J gene TRBJ2-2; D might be TRBD2 (5 bases). The CDR3 totals 17 residues. Trimming cost V 4 bases and J 1 base, with 17 bases left between them. CDR1 is SGDLS and CDR2 is YYNGEE in the germline V gene. The CDR3, as DNA: TGTGCCAGCAGCTTCCCGCGGGCTGAACTGAACACCGGGGAGCTGTTTTTT. Its protein product is CASSFPRAELNTGELFF.

The chain carries TRBV6-1 and TRBJ1-1; D gene ambiguous. V was cut by 2 bases and J by 3 bases, with 4 bases left in between. The CDR3 is 12 amino acids. Germline V lookup: CDR1 MNHNS, CDR2 SASEGT. CDR3 DNA sequence: TGTGCCAGCAGTGAAATTTACACTGAAGCTTTCTTT. Its translation is CASSEIYTEAFF.

The chain has TRBV7-8 and TRBJ2-7, with 7 bases fitting TRBD2. Germline V gene lookup returns CDR1 SGHVS and CDR2 FQNEAQ. With 3 bases clipped from V and 4 bases from J, the junction kept 9 bases outside the gene matches. This CDR3 is built from 15 residues. The CDR3 region has the DNA TGTGCCAGCAGCTTGCGGCGACTAGCCGGGTACGAGCAGTACTTC. It is translated as CASSLRRLAGYEQYF.

The chain uses TRBV19 and TRBJ2-5; either TRBD1 or TRBD2 may fit D (5 bases each). With 3 bases removed from V and 9 bases from J, the gap between germline ends came to 17 bases. The CDR3 spans 14 residues. Germline V gives CDR1 LNHDA, CDR2 SQIVND (reference sequence). The CDR3 sequence: CASSIERGAGPQYF. The CDR3, as DNA: TGTGCCAGTAGTATCGAAAGGGGCGCGGGTCCCCAGTACTTC.

V usage is TRBV4-3 and J usage is TRBJ1-6, with D tentatively TRBD1 (6 bases). From germline, CDR1 is LGHNA and CDR2 YSLEER. V lost 3 bases, J lost 6 bases, and 18 bases lay in between. The CDR3 length is 17 residues. The CDR3 sequence: CASSHKGTGLFNSPLHF. The CDR3 DNA is TGCGCCAGCAGCCACAAAGGAACAGGGCTTTTTAATTCACCCCTCCACTTT.

This clone showed up just a few times. The chain is built from TRBV5-1 and TRBJ1-1; D gene unclear. V shed 0 bases and J shed 0 bases, with 6 bases lying between them. CDR3 length equals 14 residues. Looked up from germline, CDR1 is SGHRS and CDR2 is YFSETQ. The CDR3 loop is CASSLVTMNTEAFF. CDR3 DNA: TGCGCCAGCAGCTTGGTGACAATGAACACTGAAGCTTTCTTT.

A few counts support this clone. The chain has TRBV27 and TRBJ1-5, with D possibly matching TRBD1 (5 bases). Germline CDR1 MNHEY, CDR2 SMNVEV (reference sequence). V was trimmed by 3 bases and J by 9 bases, leaving 21 bases between them. CDR3 size: 16 residues. CDR3 sequence reads: CASSFGGVGRDMPQHF. DNA for the CDR3: TGTGCCAGCAGTTTCGGGGGAGTAGGGCGTGACATGCCCCAGCATTTT.

This chain connects TRBV7-2 to TRBJ2-7; D call uncertain. Germline CDR1 is SGHTA and CDR2 is FQGNSA. This CDR3 contains 12 residues. Trimming pared 5 bases from V and 6 bases from J, leaving 11 bases between. Written as DNA, the CDR3 is TGTGCCAGCAGCCTGCTGAGAAGCGAGCAGTACTTC. As protein: CASSLLRSEQYF. Based on the CDR3 plus reference TRBV7-2 and TRBJ2-7, the full variable domain is GAGVSQSPSNKVTEKGKDVELRCDPISGHTALYWYRQSLGQGLEFLIYFQGNSAPDKSGLPSDRFSAERTGGSVSTLTIQRTQQEDSAVYLCASSLLRSEQYFGPGTRLTVT.

V is TRBV5-1 and J is TRBJ2-3; TRBD2 matches at 12 bases. Germline V gives CDR1 SGHRS, CDR2 YFSETQ. The CDR3 length is 15 residues. V lost 5 bases, J lost 1 base, and 2 bases stayed unmatched. The CDR3 spells CASRTSGSGTDTQYF. As DNA, the CDR3 is TGCGCCAGCAGGACTAGCGGGAGTGGCACAGATACGCAGTATTTT.

The V gene is TRBV18, the J gene TRBJ2-3; D may be TRBD2 (6 bases). Looked up from germline, CDR1 is KGHSH and CDR2 is LQKENI. V lost 6 bases to trimming and J lost 2 bases, with 15 bases between them. The CDR3 contains 15 residues. The CDR3 region has the DNA TGTGCCAGCTCCCGCGCAGGAGGGTTCACAGATACGCAGTATTTT. Its translation: CASSRAGGFTDTQYF.

This sequence joins TRBV27 and TRBJ1-1; D gene ambiguous. The V and J ends lost 6 bases and 5 bases respectively, with 19 bases between them. CDR1 and CDR2 (germline): MNHEY, SMNVEV (reference sequence). The CDR3 has 15 amino acids. The CDR3 here is CASSPGLGVGTEAFF. The CDR3 DNA reads as TGTGCCAGCAGCCCAGGTCTGGGAGTGGGTACTGAAGCTTTCTTT.

This chain uses TRBV6-6 with TRBJ2-7; D is undetermined. Trimming removed 0 bases at V and 6 bases at J, with 12 bases between. Germline assignment: CDR1 MNHNY and CDR2 SVGAGI (reference sequence). The CDR3 is made up of 14 amino acids. CDR3 in DNA: TGTGCCAGCAGTTACTCGATATCGGTAGGCGAGCAGTACTTC. It specifies CASSYSISVGEQYF.

The chain carries TRBV6-6 and TRBJ1-4, with D hard to call. Trimming shortened V by 5 bases and J by 0 bases, and 10 bases separated the two germline ends. The CDR3 sequence is 15 residues long. CDR1 is MNHNY, CDR2 SVGAGI, per germline (reference sequence). The CDR3 nucleotides are TGTGCCAGCAGTCCCCCCGCAGCAACTAATGAAAAACTGTTTTTT. Translated: CASSPPAATNEKLFF.

The chain uses TRBV4-3 and TRBJ1-1, with 7 bases matching TRBD1. Germline V gene sequence: CDR1 LGHNA, CDR2 YSLEER. V shed 4 bases, J shed 0 bases, and the junction held 8 bases outside the gene matches. The CDR3 totals 16 residues. The CDR3 region is CASSPRKGAMNTEAFF. For the CDR3, the DNA is TGCGCCAGCAGCCCCCGGAAGGGGGCGATGAACACTGAAGCTTTCTTT.

The chain combines TRBV6-5 with TRBJ1-3; weak D call: TRBD1 (6 bases). V was shortened by 9 bases and J by 2 bases, with 8 bases between the two germline ends. Per germline, CDR1 MNHEY and CDR2 SVGAGI. This CDR3 has 12 amino acids. CDR3 amino acids: CASQGPGNTIYF. As DNA, the CDR3 is TGTGCCAGTCAGGGGCCTGGAAACACCATATATTTT.

This clone was recorded only once. The V gene is TRBV6-5, the J gene TRBJ1-1; D gene ambiguous. Germline CDR1 reads MNHEY; CDR2 reads SVGAGI. The CDR3 totals 13 residues. Trimming removed 0 bases from V and 5 bases from J, with 7 bases in between. The CDR3 DNA reads TGTGCCAGCAGTTACTCGAGGGTAACTGAAGCTTTCTTT. It encodes CASSYSRVTEAFF.

This clone was seen just once. This rearrangement joins TRBV5-4 to TRBJ2-7; TRBD2 might be the D (6 bases). This CDR3 spans 15 amino acids. Trimming cost V 5 bases and J 0 bases, with 15 bases left between them. Germline V gene data show CDR1 as SGHNT and CDR2 as YYREEE (reference sequence). The CDR3: CASRDTSKSSYEQYF. CDR3 nucleotide sequence: TGTGCCAGCAGGGATACTAGCAAGAGCTCCTACGAGCAGTACTTC.

J is TRBJ2-7 and V is TRBV11-2; either TRBD1 or TRBD2 may supply D (5 bases each). The germline gives CDR1 SGHAT, CDR2 FQNNGV. There are 16 residues in the CDR3. Trimming pared 5 bases from V and 3 bases from J, leaving 20 bases between. The CDR3, as DNA: TGTGCCAGCAGCCCCACCGGGACGTGGGGGTTCTACGAGCAGTACTTC. Amino acids: CASSPTGTWGFYEQYF.

V gene TRBV4-1 combines with J gene TRBJ1-1; no reliable D call. CDR1 is MGHRA and CDR2 is YSYEKL in the germline V gene. This CDR3 spans 13 amino acids. V lost 1 base and J lost 0, with 3 bases in between. DNA for the CDR3: TGCGCCAGCAGCCAAGGTATGAACACTGAAGCTTTCTTT. Its translation: CASSQGMNTEAFF.

The chain combines TRBV10-1 with TRBJ2-5; 9 bases line up with TRBD1. V lost 4 bases to trimming and J lost 6 bases; unmatched junction nucleotides: 3. The CDR3 consists of 13 residues. Looked up from germline, CDR1 is WNHNN and CDR2 is SYGVQD (reference sequence). CDR3: CASSVDRGQTQYF. Written as DNA, the CDR3 is TGCGCCAGCAGTGTGGACAGGGGTCAGACCCAGTACTTC.